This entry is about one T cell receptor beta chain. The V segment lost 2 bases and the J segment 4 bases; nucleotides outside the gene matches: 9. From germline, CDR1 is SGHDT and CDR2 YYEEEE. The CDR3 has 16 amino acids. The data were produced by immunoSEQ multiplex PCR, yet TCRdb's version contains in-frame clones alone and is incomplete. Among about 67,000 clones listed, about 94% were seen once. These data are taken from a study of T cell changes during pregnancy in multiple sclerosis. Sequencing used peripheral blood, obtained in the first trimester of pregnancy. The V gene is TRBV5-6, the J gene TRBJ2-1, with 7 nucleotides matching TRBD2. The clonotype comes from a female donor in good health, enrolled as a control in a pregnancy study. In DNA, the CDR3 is TGTGCCAGCAGCTTCGCCGGGACTACCCATTACAATGAGCAGTTCTTC. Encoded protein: CASSFAGTTHYNEQFF.